The 26 T cell receptor beta chains presented below share a single source sample, sequenced in a study of T cell responses to AZD1222 COVID-19 vaccine (dated by TCRdb to 2020 to 2023). The intended sense of this specimen's time point label: about 28 days (+/-7) after the second vaccine dose. Library construction relied on the immunoSEQ multiplex PCR assay. TCRdb's version of the immuneACCESS table is confined to in-frame rearrangements and falls short of the full clone set. An unresolved V gene accounts for under half of the shortfall where checked; the remainder is of unknown origin. The sample table contains 80,000 or so clones; only one count was recorded for about nine tenths of them. The top ten clonotypes cover approximately 3.2% of the sample. The source was peripheral blood, collected 28 days after the second AZD1222 dose. These receptor sequences come from an adult who received the AZD1222 COVID-19 vaccine.

The chain joins TRBV30 to TRBJ2-7; no firm D call. Trimming stripped 0 bases from V and 2 bases from J, with 8 bases between. Germline CDR1 and CDR2: GTSNPN and SVGIG (reference sequence). The CDR3 is 13 amino acids. The CDR3 sequence: CAWSVWGTYEQYF. The CDR3 nucleotides are TGTGCCTGGAGTGTATGGGGAACCTACGAGCAGTACTTC. Drawing the rest from reference TRBV30 and TRBJ2-7, the complete variable domain is SQTIHQWPATLVQPVGSPLSLECTVEGTSNPNLYWYRQAAGRGLQLLFYSVGIGQISSEVPQNLSASRPQDRQFILSSKKLLLSDSGFYLCAWSVWGTYEQYFGPGTRLTVT.

The chain recombines TRBV5-8 with TRBJ2-7; D possibly corresponds to TRBD1 (6 bases). V lost 5 bases and J 6 bases, leaving 12 bases between the germline ends. CDR3 size: 12 residues. Germline CDR1 SGHTS, CDR2 YDEGEE. Here the CDR3 DNA reads TGTGCCAGCAGATCTGGGGGCCTCGAGCAGTACTTC. It yields the protein CASRSGGLEQYF.

The chain combines TRBV3-1 (or the pseudogene TRBV3-2) with TRBJ2-1; D unresolved. The CDR3 extends over 14 amino acids. The germline CDR1 and CDR2 sequences are LGHDT and YNNKEL (reference sequence). Trimming took 1 base from V and 6 from J, leaving 10 bases between them. CDR3 in amino acids: CASSQVRATNEQFF. CDR3 coding DNA: TGTGCCAGCAGCCAAGTTCGGGCGACCAATGAGCAGTTCTTC.

This sequence joins TRBV11-3 and TRBJ2-1; TRBD2 matches at 7 bases. CDR3 length: 14 residues. Germline V lookup: CDR1 SGHNT, CDR2 YENEEA. The junction had 3 bases not matched to a gene; V was cut back by 0 bases and J by 7 bases. The CDR3 region is CASSLDRTRNEQFF. The CDR3 DNA reads TGTGCCAGCAGCTTAGATCGGACTAGGAATGAGCAGTTCTTC. Full variable domain (rest looked up from reference TRBV11-3 and TRBJ2-1): EAGVVQSPRYKIIEKKQPVAFWCNPISGHNTLYWYLQNLGQGPELLIRYENEEAVDDSQLPKDRFSAERLKGVDSTLKIQPAELGDSAVYLCASSLDRTRNEQFFGPGTRLTVL.

This chain joins TRBV11-1 and TRBJ2-2; D assignment may be TRBD1 or TRBD2 (5 bases each). The CDR3 has 12 amino acids. Per germline, CDR1 SGHAT and CDR2 FQDESV (reference sequence). Trimming pared 7 bases from V and 6 bases from J, leaving 9 bases between. Written as DNA, the CDR3 is TGTGCCAGCACCCTGGGGGCCGGGGAGCTGTTTTTT. Translated: CASTLGAGELFF.

Here the CDR3 reads CASSLAGDYGYTF. The CDR3 region has the DNA TGTGCCAGCAGCTTAGCGGGGGATTATGGCTACACCTTC. This chain connects TRBV7-8 to TRBJ1-2, with TRBD1 as a possible D gene (5 bases). The CDR3 spans 13 residues. Trimming took off 0 bases at V and 5 bases at J, with 7 bases between the two ends. CDR1 and CDR2 from the germline V gene are SGHVS and FQNEAQ.

The rearrangement links TRBV5-1 to TRBJ2-7; TRBD1 matches 7 bases. Trimming at V came to 3 bases and at J to 3 bases, leaving 15 bases not matched to a gene. CDR3 length: 17 residues. The germline gives CDR1 SGHRS, CDR2 YFSETQ. CDR3 sequence reads: CASSWNAQGQTSYEQYF. Written as DNA, the CDR3 is TGCGCCAGCAGCTGGAACGCACAGGGACAGACCAGCTACGAGCAGTACTTC.

The V and J genes are TRBV5-4 and TRBJ1-1; D gene uncertain. The CDR3 is made up of 15 amino acids. Germline CDR1 and CDR2: SGHNT and YYREEE (reference sequence). V was clipped by 4 bases and J by 1 base, with 14 bases between them. The CDR3 coding sequence is TGTGCCAGCAGCCTACGTGGGCAGAGGAACACTGAAGCTTTCTTT. Encoded protein: CASSLRGQRNTEAFF.

This clone was observed a single time. The chain is built from TRBV6-4 and TRBJ1-1, with a tentative D call TRBD1 (6 bases). Per the germline V gene, CDR1 is MRHNA and CDR2 is SNTAGT. CDR3 length: 13 residues. The V end lost 4 bases, the J end lost 7 bases, and 13 bases lay between the germline ends. CDR3 amino acids: CASSAEQGLEAFF. The CDR3 DNA is TGTGCCAGCAGTGCTGAACAGGGCCTTGAAGCTTTCTTT.

J is TRBJ2-1 and V is TRBV30; the D gene is possibly TRBD2 (5 bases). From germline, CDR1 is GTSNPN and CDR2 SVGIG (reference sequence). The CDR3 runs to 13 residues. V was pared by 2 bases and J by 10 bases, with 15 bases between. The CDR3 nucleotides are TGTGCCTGGAGTATCCGGGATCCCGGCGAGCAGTTCTTC. It is translated as CAWSIRDPGEQFF. Combining the CDR3 with reference TRBV30 and TRBJ2-1 gives the whole variable domain SQTIHQWPATLVQPVGSPLSLECTVEGTSNPNLYWYRQAAGRGLQLLFYSVGIGQISSEVPQNLSASRPQDRQFILSSKKLLLSDSGFYLCAWSIRDPGEQFFGPGTRLTVL.

V gene TRBV10-2 combines with J gene TRBJ2-5; perhaps TRBD2 as D (6 bases). Trimming took off 3 bases at V and 1 base at J, with 15 bases between the two ends. The CDR3 covers 16 residues. The V gene's germline CDR1 is WSHSY and CDR2 SAAADI. In DNA form, the CDR3 reads TGCGCCAGCAGTGACCTAGCTAGGGGACTCCAAGAGACCCAGTACTTC. Protein product: CASSDLARGLQETQYF.

This chain links TRBV30 with TRBJ1-2; 7 nucleotides line up with TRBD1. Per the germline V gene, CDR1 is GTSNPN and CDR2 is SVGIG (reference sequence). The CDR3 covers 11 residues. V was pared by 5 bases and J by 3 bases, with 0 bases of the junction left unmatched. CDR3 region: CAWDRDYGYTF. DNA for the CDR3: TGTGCCTGGGACAGGGACTATGGCTACACCTTC.

This chain uses TRBV9 with TRBJ2-2; D remains unclear. Trimming took 0 bases from V and 7 from J, leaving 4 bases between them. CDR1 and CDR2 (germline): SGDLS, YYNGEE. CDR3 size: 12 residues. The CDR3 DNA sequence: TGTGCCAGCAGCGTAGGAGGCGGGGAGCTGTTTTTT. This codes for CASSVGGGELFF.

This sequence joins TRBV6-5 and TRBJ1-1; TRBD1 agrees at 8 bases. Germline V lookup: CDR1 MNHEY, CDR2 SVGAGI. V shed 6 bases and J 8 bases; nucleotides not matched to a gene: 11. The CDR3 runs to 14 residues. The CDR3 sequence: CASRSVGRQGEAFF. The CDR3 DNA reads as TGTGCCAGCAGGTCGGTTGGGAGACAGGGGGAAGCTTTCTTT.

This chain joins TRBV5-4 and TRBJ2-7, with D hard to call. V was cut by 1 base and J by 3 bases, with 11 bases left in between. The CDR3 has 14 residues. In germline, CDR1 is SGHNT, CDR2 YYREEE (reference sequence). The CDR3 sequence is CASSLRTVDYEQYF. The CDR3 DNA reads as TGTGCCAGCAGCTTGAGGACGGTAGACTACGAGCAGTACTTC. The whole variable domain, remainder taken from reference TRBV5-4 and TRBJ2-7, is ETGVTQSPTHLIKTRGQQVTLRCSSQSGHNTVSWYQQALGQGPQFIFQYYREEENGRGNFPPRFSGLQFPNYSSELNVNALELDDSALYLCASSLRTVDYEQYFGPGTRLTVT.

The chain has TRBV18 and TRBJ1-2, with 10 bases lining up with TRBD1. The length of the CDR3 is 16 residues. CDR1 is KGHSH, CDR2 LQKENI, per germline. V lost 3 bases to trimming and J lost 8 bases; unmatched junction nucleotides: 12. The CDR3 protein is CASSPTGGVEASGYTF. Written as DNA, the CDR3 is TGTGCCAGCTCACCGACAGGGGGCGTTGAGGCGAGCGGCTACACCTTC. Filled out from reference TRBV18 and TRBJ1-2, the complete variable domain reads NAGVMQNPRHLVRRRGQEARLRCSPMKGHSHVYWYRQLPEEGLKFMVYLQKENIIDESGMPKERFSAEFPKEGPSILRIQQVVRGDSAAYFCASSPTGGVEASGYTFGSGTRLTVV.

The chain joins TRBV28 to TRBJ1-2; D remains ambiguous. The CDR3 is 13 residues long. The germline gives CDR1 MDHEN, CDR2 SYDVKM. V lost 5 bases and J 6 bases, leaving 13 bases between the germline ends. Written as DNA, the CDR3 is TGTGCCAGCAGTCTAGGAGTGGTCGATGGCTACACCTTC. Translated, it gives CASSLGVVDGYTF.

The chain uses TRBV7-7 and TRBJ2-5, with TRBD2 as a possible D gene (7 bases). V was cut by 2 bases and J by 5 bases, with 15 bases left in between. Germline CDR1 reads SSHAT; CDR2 reads FNYEAQ (reference sequence). This CDR3 region has 15 residues. CDR3 coding DNA: TGTGCCAGCAGCTTAAGTCGGGGGGCAGTTGAGACCCAGTACTTC. As protein: CASSLSRGAVETQYF.

The CDR3 nucleotides are TGTGCCTGGGGGCGGGCGGGGGCTAACAATGAGCAGTTCTTC. Amino acid sequence: CAWGRAGANNEQFF. The rearrangement uses TRBV30 and TRBJ2-1, with D perhaps TRBD2 (7 bases). The CDR3 consists of 14 residues. V lost 5 bases to trimming and J lost 5 bases, with 16 bases between them. Germline values: CDR1 GTSNPN, CDR2 SVGIG (reference sequence).

This clone came up a few times. The chain has TRBV12-3 or TRBV12-4 and TRBJ2-3; D not certain. CDR3 length: 13 amino acids. The V end lost 5 bases, the J end lost 4 bases, and 10 bases lay between the germline ends. The CDR3 nucleotides read TGTGCCAGCAGTCTAACAGACGCAGATACGCAGTATTTT. Translating gives CASSLTDADTQYF.

The V call is TRBV20-1, the J call TRBJ1-1; possibly TRBD1 for D (6 bases). The length of the CDR3 is 11 residues. CDR1 is DFQATT and CDR2 is SNEGSKA in the germline V gene (reference sequence). V was trimmed by 6 bases and J by 6 bases, leaving 11 bases between them. CDR3 in DNA: TGCAGTGCATACAGGGAAGCTGAAGCTTTCTTT. Translating gives CSAYREAEAFF.

Only one count was recorded for this clone. The chain is built from TRBV18 and TRBJ1-2, with D unclear. Germline V lookup: CDR1 KGHSH, CDR2 LQKENI. The CDR3 runs 13 residues. The V end lost 3 bases, the J end lost 8 bases, and 13 bases lay between the germline ends. The CDR3 nucleotides read TGTGCCAGCTCACCGGGCCCATCGGGGGGCTACACCTTC. It encodes CASSPGPSGGYTF.

The chain uses TRBV10-3 and TRBJ2-2, with 9 bases that match TRBD2. Germline CDR1 ENHRY, CDR2 SYGVKD. Unmatched junction bases numbered 1, after V lost 1 base and J lost 4 bases. The CDR3 spans 15 residues. CDR3: CAISELAGVTGELFF. The CDR3 coding sequence is TGTGCCATCAGTGAGTTAGCGGGAGTCACCGGGGAGCTGTTTTTT.

The chain couples TRBV7-9 to TRBJ2-5; 8 positions agree with TRBD2. The CDR3 runs 14 residues. Losses at the gene ends were 8 bases for V and 5 bases for J; bases not matched to a gene: 10. Per germline, CDR1 SEHNR and CDR2 FQNEAQ (reference sequence). This CDR3 is CASEAGGGRETQYF. CDR3 sequence (DNA): TGTGCCAGCGAGGCGGGGGGAGGTCGGGAGACCCAGTACTTC.

The J gene is TRBJ1-2, the V gene TRBV5-1; TRBD1 agrees at 10 bases. Trimming took 4 bases from V and 6 from J; bases not matched to a gene: 6. CDR1 and CDR2 (germline): SGHRS, YFSETQ. The CDR3 loop spans 14 amino acids. CDR3 amino acids: CASSPTTGGDGYTF. The CDR3 region has the DNA TGCGCCAGCAGCCCAACGACAGGGGGCGATGGCTACACCTTC.

The chain recombines TRBV2 with TRBJ1-2; 8 bases align to TRBD1. V gave up 3 bases and J gave up 4 bases; unmatched junction bases: 7. This CDR3 has 15 amino acids. CDR1 and CDR2 from the germline V gene are SNHLY and FYNNEI. CDR3 nucleotides: TGTGCCAGCAGTGATAGCCAGGGGGCAATCTATGGCTACACCTTC. Translated: CASSDSQGAIYGYTF.